This T cell receptor (beta chain) emerged from a study of graft-versus-host responses after intestinal transplantation. This table comes from immunoSEQ multiplex PCR, and its TCRdb copy is limited to in-frame clones, with some not included. Among more than 25,000 clones, over 80% were seen once, and the ten largest hold around 0.7%. Concerning this clone: The antigen is not known.

The TCR was taken from a human donor who received an intestinal transplant. The sample consisted of unstimulated CD4+ T cells sorted from spleen or lymph node cells, taken before intestinal transplant.

CDR3 loop: CASKGNRDSNYEQYF. CDR3 coding DNA: TGTGCCAGCAAGGGAAACCGGGACAGTAACTACGAGCAGTACTTC. V usage is TRBV2 and J usage is TRBJ2-7; 7 bases align to TRBD1. Germline V gene sequence: CDR1 SNHLY, CDR2 FYNNEI. V lost 7 bases to trimming and J lost 3 bases; unmatched junction nucleotides: 12. The CDR3 runs 15 residues.